This entry lists 22 T cell receptor beta chains sequenced from one sample in a study of metastatic and nonmetastatic thyroid tumors. Thyroid surgery took place with no prior treatment in any patient. TCRdb re-called clones via MiXCR from the PCR reads. The repertoire holds tens of thousands of clones, approximately 12% seen once, with roughly 24% in the top ten. The specimen sequenced was blood. The receptors originated from a female donor with papillary thyroid cancer or a benign thyroid nodule (not recorded which). Some clones in this sample may be carry-over from other donors' samples.

Concerning this clone: The junction departs from germline at one end; a sequencing error may be responsible. The chain joins TRBV3-1 to TRBJ1-2; no clear D. Germline CDR1 reads LGHDT; CDR2 reads YNNKEL (reference sequence). CDR3 length equals 13 residues. CDR3: CASSQYLGVYYPF. CDR3 nucleotides: TGTGCCAGCAGCCAATATCTCGGAGTTTACTACCCCTTC.

This clone has at least ten counts. DNA for the CDR3: TGCAGTGCTCCTCGGTACAGCGGGGGCACCATATATTTT. This gives the protein CSAPRYSGGTIYF. The rearrangement uses TRBV20-1 and TRBJ1-3; tentative D call: TRBD1 (5 bases). Between the trimmed V and J ends, which lost 5 bases and 9 bases, there was a span of 17 bases. The CDR3 length is 13 residues. Germline V lookup: CDR1 DFQATT, CDR2 SNEGSKA (reference sequence).

This clone was observed a handful of times. The V gene is TRBV11-2, the J gene TRBJ2-5, with TRBD2 identical over 8 bases. CDR1 SGHAT and CDR2 FQNNGV come from the germline V gene. The CDR3 is made up of 13 amino acids. Losses at the gene ends were 9 bases for V and 5 bases for J; bases not matched to a gene: 8. CDR3 region: CASRSGGGETQYF. CDR3 sequence (DNA): TGTGCCAGTAGGAGCGGGGGAGGGGAGACCCAGTACTTC.

This clone was seen at least ten times. The genes are TRBV28 and TRBJ1-2; D is possibly TRBD1 (6 bases). Per germline, CDR1 MDHEN and CDR2 SYDVKM. The V and J ends lost 3 bases and 3 bases respectively, with 11 bases between them. This CDR3 has 14 amino acids. The CDR3: CASSFGGPYYGYTF. CDR3 DNA sequence: TGTGCCAGCAGTTTTGGGGGGCCTTACTATGGCTACACCTTC.

This clone was recorded many times. This chain uses TRBV2 with TRBJ1-5; the D is unclear. V lost 6 bases to trimming and J lost 2 bases, with 8 bases between them. The CDR3 has 13 residues. Germline V gene sequence: CDR1 SNHLY, CDR2 FYNNEI. As DNA, the CDR3 is TGTGCCAGCAGGGGGTATGGCAATCAGCCCCAGCATTTT. It encodes CASRGYGNQPQHF.

In this sample, this clone turned up many times. The V gene is TRBV9, the J gene TRBJ2-3; D possibly uses TRBD1 or TRBD2 (5 bases each). This CDR3 is built from 16 residues. V was pared by 0 bases and J by 1 base, with 12 bases between. Germline V gene sequence: CDR1 SGDLS, CDR2 YYNGEE. CDR3 protein: CASSVDPGRGTDTQYF. The CDR3 bases are TGTGCCAGCAGCGTAGATCCGGGACGCGGCACAGATACGCAGTATTTT.

The gene calls are TRBV27 and TRBJ1-3, with D unresolved. Germline V CDR1 and CDR2: MNHEY, SMNVEV (reference sequence). The germline V and J ends were trimmed by 3 bases and 0 bases, with 6 bases remaining between them. The CDR3 is made up of 14 amino acids. The CDR3 protein is CASSLSPSGNTIYF. The CDR3, as DNA: TGTGCCAGCAGTTTGAGCCCCTCTGGAAACACCATATATTTT.

Notes on this clone: One junction end does not reproduce the germline sequence, and a read error may be involved. The chain is built from TRBV7-2 and TRBJ1-2, with 9 bases aligning to TRBD1. The CDR3 is 13 amino acids. In germline, CDR1 is SGHTA, CDR2 FQGNSA. The CDR3 sequence is CVSIQGTGRGYTF. The CDR3, as DNA: TGTGTCAGCATCCAAGGGACAGGGAGAGGCTACACCTTC.

There are many counts of this clone. A clone one base away is much larger, so this may be a read error. The chain is built from TRBV19 and TRBJ1-4, with 9 bases lining up with TRBD1. The CDR3 has 14 amino acids. Germline V CDR1 and CDR2: LNHDA, SQIVND (reference sequence). CDR3 coding DNA: TGTGCCAGTAGTCAGGGACAGGGAGGCGAAAAACTGCTTTTT. Translating it yields CASSQGQGGEKLLF.

This chain links TRBV7-2 with TRBJ1-2, with a tentative D call TRBD1 (5 bases). The length of the CDR3 is 13 residues. The germline gives CDR1 SGHTA, CDR2 FQGNSA. Trimming took off 5 bases at V and 2 bases at J, with 9 bases between the two ends. CDR3 sequence reads: CASSQGPNYGYTF. DNA of the CDR3: TGTGCCAGCAGCCAGGGACCGAACTATGGCTACACCTTC.

This clone was detected many times. A read error may be the cause here, since a much bigger clone is one base away. V and J are TRBV27 and TRBJ2-3; D remains unclear. The germline gives CDR1 MNHEY, CDR2 SMNVEV (reference sequence). The CDR3 has 12 residues. CDR3 in amino acids: CASSPRTDTQCF. The CDR3 DNA sequence: TGTGCCAGCAGTCCGCGCACAGATACGCAGTGTTTT.

A word on this clone: At one boundary the junction diverges from the germline segment, which might be a read error. CDR3 loop: CANSQQPGGEQYF. In DNA, the CDR3 is TGTGCCAACAGTCAACAACCGGGAGGCGAGCAGTACTTC. The rearrangement uses TRBV2 and TRBJ2-7; TRBD2 agrees at 7 bases. Germline values: CDR1 SNHLY, CDR2 FYNNEI. The CDR3 is made up of 13 amino acids.

This clone appeared many times. Other DNA sequences from this sample encode an identical CDR3 as well. The chain couples TRBV20-1 to TRBJ1-4; D is unresolved. The V gene lost 0 bases and the J gene lost 7 bases, with 9 bases spanning the gap. The germline V gene has CDR1 DFQATT and CDR2 SNEGSKA (reference sequence). CDR3 length: 13 amino acids. The CDR3 sequence: CSARDLGFEKLFF. The CDR3 DNA sequence: TGCAGTGCTAGAGATTTGGGGTTTGAAAAACTGTTTTTT.

This rearrangement joins TRBV12-3 or TRBV12-4 to TRBJ2-3, with D perhaps matching TRBD2 (6 bases). CDR3 size: 17 residues. V gave up 3 bases and J gave up 4 bases, with 20 bases separating them. The CDR3 protein is CASSFRLSGVRADTQYF. CDR3 coding DNA: TGTGCCAGCAGTTTTCGGCTATCGGGGGTAAGGGCAGATACGCAGTATTTT.

This clone occurred many times. V and J are TRBV20-1 and TRBJ1-2, with D maybe TRBD1 (5 bases). Trimming removed 1 base from V and 4 bases from J, with 13 bases in between. The germline CDR1 and CDR2 sequences are DFQATT and SNEGSKA (reference sequence). CDR3 length equals 14 residues. CDR3 loop: CSARGQGDLYGYTF. The CDR3 nucleotides are TGCAGTGCTAGAGGGCAGGGTGACCTCTATGGCTACACCTTC.

This clone is medium-sized within its sample. The J gene is TRBJ2-7, the V gene TRBV12-3 or TRBV12-4; TRBD2 might be the D (7 bases). This CDR3 has 17 residues. V lost 0 bases and J lost 0, with 15 bases in between. The CDR3 protein is CASSLALGGGYSYEQYF. In nucleotides, the CDR3 is TGTGCCAGCAGTTTAGCCCTTGGGGGGGGCTACTCCTACGAGCAGTACTTC.

This clone was detected many times. The chain is built from TRBV18 and TRBJ2-1, with D perhaps assigned TRBD1 or TRBD2 (7 bases each). The CDR3 is made up of 16 amino acids. Germline V gene data show CDR1 as KGHSH and CDR2 as LQKENI. The germline V and J ends were trimmed by 3 bases and 0 bases, with 12 bases remaining between them. CDR3 in amino acids: CASSPRGGSSYNEQFF. CDR3 coding DNA: TGTGCCAGCTCACCCAGGGGGGGGTCCTCCTACAATGAGCAGTTCTTC.

This clone was counted only a few times. The V call is TRBV27, the J call TRBJ1-2; no definite D call. Trimming pared 5 bases from V and 7 bases from J, leaving 20 bases between. This CDR3 region has 15 residues. CDR1 and CDR2 from the germline V gene are MNHEY and SMNVEV (reference sequence). The CDR3 is CASSPRKGGIGGYTF. The CDR3 region has the DNA TGTGCCAGCAGTCCCAGAAAGGGCGGCATTGGTGGCTACACCTTC.

In regard to this clone: A read error may produce the germline difference seen at one junction end. The J gene is TRBJ1-6, the V gene TRBV19; TRBD1 might be the D (5 bases). The CDR3 spans 16 residues. Germline V CDR1 and CDR2: LNHDA, SQIVND (reference sequence). CDR3 nucleotides: TGTTCCAGTAGTATCTCTGCAGGGCGAGGTGGTTCACCCCTCCACTTT. Translating it yields CSSSISAGRGGSPLHF.

This clone was observed a few times. V and J are TRBV6-2 or TRBV6-3 and TRBJ2-3; D uncertain. Between the trimmed V and J ends, which lost 5 bases and 2 bases, there was a span of 17 bases. Germline CDR1 reads MNHEY; CDR2 reads SVGEGT. The CDR3 contains 16 residues. CDR3 loop: CASSNVSGFHTDTQYF. CDR3 DNA: TGTGCCAGCAGTAACGTAAGTGGCTTCCACACAGATACGCAGTATTTT.

This clone is medium-sized. V and J are TRBV6-5 and TRBJ1-2; D is undetermined. The V end was cut by 2 bases, the J end by 2 bases, with 6 bases between. The CDR3 extends over 13 amino acids. The germline V gene encodes CDR1 MNHEY and CDR2 SVGAGI. The CDR3 spells CASSYGVNYGYTF. CDR3 coding DNA: TGTGCCAGCAGTTACGGGGTCAACTATGGCTACACCTTC.

At least ten counts were recorded for this clone. V gene TRBV30 combines with J gene TRBJ2-3; 9 bases match TRBD1. V was pared by 3 bases and J by 4 bases, with 11 bases of the junction left unmatched. The CDR3 has 16 amino acids. Germline loops: CDR1 GTSNPN, CDR2 SVGIG (reference sequence). The CDR3 is CAWRHRDRVRADTQYF. The DNA for the CDR3 is TGTGCCTGGAGACACCGGGACAGGGTTAGGGCAGATACGCAGTATTTT.